This T cell receptor beta chain was captured by sequencing in a study of cytomegalovirus exposure and HLA in healthy donors. Study-wide background: The early release's HLA-typed donors yielded approximately 82 million unique TCRs. Notes on the study in general: Later work found that TCR association rates differed between HLA loci; DRB1 had the most and HLA-C the fewest.

CDR3 size: 16 residues. The V and J ends lost 0 bases and 4 bases, in that order; junction bases with no gene match: 6. In germline, CDR1 is MGHRA, CDR2 YSYEKL. Primers for the PCR totalled 60 Vbeta and 13 Jbeta. Assay: immunoSEQ multiplex PCR; the TCRdb copy retains only in-frame clones and omits some. The table shows some 150,000 clones, with around 85% occurring only once. To note about this clone: Its antigen is unknown.

Samples came from healthy bone marrow donors. This receptor was taken from a woman in her thirties in good health and CMV-seronegative. The chain is built from TRBV4-1 and TRBJ1-2; the match to TRBD1 covers 9 bases. Material for sequencing was PBMCs. In DNA form, the CDR3 reads TGCGCCAGCAGCCAAGATCAGGGACAGGGCTTCTATGGCTACACCTTC. As protein: CASSQDQGQGFYGYTF.